Here is one T cell receptor beta chain with its context. These data originate in a study of blood T cell repertoires in COVID-19. Looking at the study overall: From the United States, Italy and Spain came samples of acute and convalescent COVID-19. PBMCs, B-cell-depleted T cells, or T cells were the source of the cDNA or gDNA that made up the material.

In the study's own analysis: Researchers report that nucleated cell counts were estimated from reference gene primer amplification. Clones were sequenced by immunoSEQ multiplex PCR, and TCRdb holds only the in-frame ones, with some missing. V and J calls and clone size are given by that table; D and trimming were obtained from the DNA. The sample lists approximately 260,000 clones, about 90% seen once, with around 7.2% in the top ten. The length of the CDR3 is 15 residues. With 0 bases removed from V and 3 bases from J, the gap between germline ends came to 12 bases. CDR1 and CDR2 from the germline V gene are SGHRS and YFSETQ.

The TCR originated in a man in his sixties who had recovered from COVID-19. The sequencing input was peripheral blood. The chain joins TRBV5-1 to TRBJ1-1, with a weak D call TRBD1 (5 bases). Written as DNA, the CDR3 is TGCGCCAGCAGCTTGGGGGGCGTTGAGCACACTGAAGCTTTCTTT. It specifies CASSLGGVEHTEAFF.